A selection of T cell receptor beta chains follows, all from one sample in a study of shared T cell receptors in the human thymus. Sequencing used immunoSEQ multiplex PCR; TCRdb keeps in-frame clones, though not all of them. The data hold 700,000 or so clones, with 70% to 90% observed a single time. These data were also reused for a study on human thymus T cells.

What was sequenced was thymocytes. The receptors were sampled from a girl younger than two with a congenital heart defect. Both conserved end residues are part of each CDR3. The size field is filled for only some rows; it gives once, few, many or a size class.

V gene: TRBV2; clone size: NA; J gene: TRBJ1-5; CDR3 protein: CASRGGGTVRQPQHF
V gene: TRBV4-1; clone size: NA; J gene: TRBJ1-5; CDR3 protein: CASSQGGQPQHF
V gene: TRBV7-2; clone size: NA; J gene: TRBJ2-3; CDR3 protein: CASSLAQGNTDTQYF
V gene: TRBV12-5; clone size: NA; J gene: TRBJ1-5; CDR3 protein: CASGLTSQGQSRNQPQHF
V gene: TRBV7-9; clone size: NA; J gene: TRBJ1-1; CDR3 protein: CASAVAGNEAFF
V gene: TRBV5-6; clone size: NA; J gene: TRBJ1-1; CDR3 protein: CASSLYRGVNTEAFF
V gene: TRBV10-1; clone size: NA; J gene: TRBJ2-3; CDR3 protein: CASSDLPVLAGGPKRTDTQYF
V gene: TRBV7-6; clone size: NA; J gene: TRBJ2-2; CDR3 protein: CASSLGAGTLASGELFF
V gene: TRBV5-1; clone size: NA; J gene: TRBJ1-2; CDR3 protein: CASSLDRGEDYGYTF
V gene: TRBV9; clone size: NA; J gene: TRBJ1-1; CDR3 protein: CASSVGQGVKGTEAFF
V gene: TRBV2; clone size: NA; J gene: TRBJ1-1; CDR3 protein: CASRARQGPKKNTEAFF
V gene: TRBV4-1; clone size: NA; J gene: TRBJ2-1; CDR3 protein: CASSQDATYSYGEQFF
V gene: TRBV7-6; clone size: NA; J gene: TRBJ1-1; CDR3 protein: CASSPDRETEAFF
V gene: TRBV27; clone size: NA; J gene: TRBJ1-1; CDR3 protein: CASSLSGGQLNTEAFF
V gene: TRBV11-2; clone size: NA; J gene: TRBJ2-5; CDR3 protein: CASGGMETQYF
V gene: TRBV7-8; clone size: few; J gene: TRBJ1-2; CDR3 protein: CASSLGVRQGGYLNYGYTF
V gene: TRBV29-1; clone size: NA; J gene: TRBJ1-5; CDR3 protein: CSAGQPNQPQHF
V gene: TRBV9; clone size: NA; J gene: TRBJ2-2; CDR3 protein: CASSAIRDSHTGELFF
V gene: TRBV29-1; clone size: NA; J gene: TRBJ2-5; CDR3 protein: CSVELRDEQGAETQYF
V gene: TRBV5-8; clone size: NA; J gene: TRBJ1-1; CDR3 protein: CASSSKKTGNSRSTEAFF
V gene: TRBV11-2; clone size: NA; J gene: TRBJ1-2; CDR3 protein: CASSFDRTSNYGYTF
V gene: TRBV7-9; clone size: NA; J gene: TRBJ2-5; CDR3 protein: CASSPPCGQETQYF
V gene: TRBV7-2; clone size: NA; J gene: TRBJ1-5; CDR3 protein: CASSLASSSLASNQPQHF
V gene: TRBV14; clone size: once; J gene: TRBJ1-1; CDR3 protein: CASSPGQGENTEAFF
V gene: TRBV30; clone size: once; J gene: TRBJ1-2; CDR3 protein: CAWLTTLYGYTF
V gene: TRBV9; clone size: NA; J gene: TRBJ2-2; CDR3 protein: CASSATRGANTGELFF
V gene: TRBV25-1; clone size: NA; J gene: TRBJ1-6; CDR3 protein: CASSENYRGRNSPLHF
V gene: TRBV25-1; clone size: NA; J gene: TRBJ1-5; CDR3 protein: CASSEYQGPGLNQPQHF
V gene: TRBV6-1; clone size: NA; J gene: TRBJ2-7; CDR3 protein: CASSEGGTSGGSYEQYF
V gene: TRBV12-5; clone size: NA; J gene: TRBJ2-3; CDR3 protein: CASGRREDTQYF
V gene: TRBV15; clone size: once; J gene: TRBJ2-3; CDR3 protein: CATSRVDRVWNTQYF
V gene: TRBV7-3; clone size: NA; J gene: TRBJ2-7; CDR3 protein: CASSPLQGYEQYF
V gene: TRBV5-1; clone size: NA; J gene: TRBJ1-2; CDR3 protein: CASSLEGTGVDGYTF
V gene: TRBV6-6; clone size: NA; J gene: TRBJ1-5; CDR3 protein: CASSWGVGQVEPQHF
V gene: TRBV5-5; clone size: few; J gene: TRBJ1-4; CDR3 protein: CASRTRQGKKLFF
V gene: TRBV4-3; clone size: NA; J gene: TRBJ1-6; CDR3 protein: CASSQERDGWTGTYNSPLHF
V gene: TRBV7-6; clone size: NA; J gene: TRBJ2-5; CDR3 protein: CASSLGTGGRETQYF